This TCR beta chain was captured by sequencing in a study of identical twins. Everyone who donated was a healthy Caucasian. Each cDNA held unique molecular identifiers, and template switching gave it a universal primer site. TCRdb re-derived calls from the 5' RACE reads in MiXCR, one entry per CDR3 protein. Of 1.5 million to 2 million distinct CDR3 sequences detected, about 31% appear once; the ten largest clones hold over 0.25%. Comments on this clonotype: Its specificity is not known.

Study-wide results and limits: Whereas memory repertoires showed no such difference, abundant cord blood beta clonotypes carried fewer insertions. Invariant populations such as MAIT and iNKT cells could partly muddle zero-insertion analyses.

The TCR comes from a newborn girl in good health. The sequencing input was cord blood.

Written as DNA, the CDR3 is TGTGCCAGCAGCTTAGACTTTCCTTCCTCCTACGAGCAGTACTTC. Translation: CASSLDFPSSYEQYF. This chain links TRBV7-9 with TRBJ2-7; D is unresolved. Germline CDR1 reads SEHNR; CDR2 reads FQNEAQ (reference sequence). The CDR3 is 15 amino acids. V was trimmed by 1 base and J by 0 bases, leaving 10 bases between them.